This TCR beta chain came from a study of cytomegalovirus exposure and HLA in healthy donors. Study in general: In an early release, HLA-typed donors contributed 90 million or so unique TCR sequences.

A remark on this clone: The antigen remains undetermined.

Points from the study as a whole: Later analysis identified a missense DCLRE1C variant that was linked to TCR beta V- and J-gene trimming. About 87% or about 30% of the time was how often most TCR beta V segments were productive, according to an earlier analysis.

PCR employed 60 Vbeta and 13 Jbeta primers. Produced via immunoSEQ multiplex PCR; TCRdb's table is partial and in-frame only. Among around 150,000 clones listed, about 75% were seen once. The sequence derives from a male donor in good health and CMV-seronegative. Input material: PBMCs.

CDR3 DNA: TGTGCCAGTACCCGGGACAGGGGGCGAGGAAACACCATATATTTT. Translating gives CASTRDRGRGNTIYF. This chain uses TRBV19 with TRBJ1-3; 12 bases fit TRBD1. This CDR3 has 15 residues. V lost 7 bases, J lost 4 bases, and 5 bases stayed unmatched. Germline CDR1 reads LNHDA; CDR2 reads SQIVND (reference sequence).